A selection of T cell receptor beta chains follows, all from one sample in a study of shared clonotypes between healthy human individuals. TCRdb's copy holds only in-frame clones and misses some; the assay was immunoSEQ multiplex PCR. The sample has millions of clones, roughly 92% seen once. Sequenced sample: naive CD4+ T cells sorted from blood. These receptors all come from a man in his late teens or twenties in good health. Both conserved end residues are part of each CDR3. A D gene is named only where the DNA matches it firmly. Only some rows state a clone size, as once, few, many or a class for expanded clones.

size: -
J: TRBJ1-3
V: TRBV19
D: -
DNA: TGTGCCAGTAGTACGACGGTGAGGAACACCATATATTTT
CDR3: CASSTTVRNTIYF

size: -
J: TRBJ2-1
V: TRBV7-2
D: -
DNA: TGTGCCAGCAGCCCCGGCGGTAGCGGTAATGAGCAGTTCTTC
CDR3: CASSPGGSGNEQFF

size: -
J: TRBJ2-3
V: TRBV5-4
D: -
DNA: TGTGCCAGCAGCGCGAAATACGGAGATACGCAGTATTTT
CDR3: CASSAKYGDTQYF

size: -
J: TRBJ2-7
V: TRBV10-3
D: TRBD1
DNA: TGTGCCACCACAGGGACAGGAAACTACGAGCAGTACTTC
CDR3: CATTGTGNYEQYF

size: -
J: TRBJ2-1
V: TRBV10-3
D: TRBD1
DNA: TGTGCCATCAGGGGGACAGGGGGCTTGTCTGTGGGCAATGAGCAGTTCTTC
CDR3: CAIRGTGGLSVGNEQFF

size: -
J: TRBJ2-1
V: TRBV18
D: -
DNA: TGTGCCAGCTCACCACCGAGGGACAAATCCTACAATGAGCAGTTCTTC
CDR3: CASSPPRDKSYNEQFF

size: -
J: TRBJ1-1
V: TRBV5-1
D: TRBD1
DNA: TGCGCCAGCAGCTTAGGACAGGGACCGAACACTGAAGCTTTCTTT
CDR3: CASSLGQGPNTEAFF

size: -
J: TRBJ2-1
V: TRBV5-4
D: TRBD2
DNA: TGTGCCAGCAGCTTGGACACTAGCGGGAGGGAAGGCATCTTC
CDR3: CASSLDTSGREGIF

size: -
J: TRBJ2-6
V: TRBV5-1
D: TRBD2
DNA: TGCGCCAGCTCAGGAACTAGCGGGAGATCTGGGGCCAACGTCCTGACTTTC
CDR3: CASSGTSGRSGANVLTF

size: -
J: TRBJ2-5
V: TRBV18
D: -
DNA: TGTGCCAGCTCTCCCGGAGAGACCCAGTACTTC
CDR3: CASSPGETQYF

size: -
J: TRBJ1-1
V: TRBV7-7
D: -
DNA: TGTGCTAGCAGCTTAGAGCCGGGCGATAGAGCTTTCTTT
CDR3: CASSLEPGDRAFF

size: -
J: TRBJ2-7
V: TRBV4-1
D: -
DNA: TGCGCCAGCAGCCGAAGAGGTGGGTCAGGGGACGGCTACTACGAGCAGTACTTC
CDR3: CASSRRGGSGDGYYEQYF

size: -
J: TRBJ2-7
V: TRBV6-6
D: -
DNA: TGTGCCAGCAGTTACTCGATAGGGGGTTCCTCCTACGAGCAGTACTTC
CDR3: CASSYSIGGSSYEQYF

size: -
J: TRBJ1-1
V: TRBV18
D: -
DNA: TGTGCCAGCTCACCACCGGTTCCGAACACTGAAGCTTTCTTT
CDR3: CASSPPVPNTEAFF

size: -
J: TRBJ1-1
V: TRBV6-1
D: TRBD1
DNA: TGTGCCAGCAACCTGAATGAGGACAGGTCCGGGGAAGCTTTCTTT
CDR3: CASNLNEDRSGEAFF

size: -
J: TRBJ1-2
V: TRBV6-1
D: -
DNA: TGTGCCAGCAGTGAAGCGCGTTACTATGGCTACACCTTC
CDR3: CASSEARYYGYTF

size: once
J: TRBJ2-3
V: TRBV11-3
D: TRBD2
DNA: TGTGCCAGCAGCCCGGGACTAGCGGCTGGGGATACGCAGTATTTT
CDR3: CASSPGLAAGDTQYF

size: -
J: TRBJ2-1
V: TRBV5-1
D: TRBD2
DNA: TGCGCCAGCAGCCCGGGGCGGGAGAGGTACAATGAGCAGTTCTTC
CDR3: CASSPGRERYNEQFF

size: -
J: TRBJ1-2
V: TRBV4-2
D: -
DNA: TGTGCCAGCAGCCAGAGGGTCGGGGATGGCTACACCTTC
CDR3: CASSQRVGDGYTF

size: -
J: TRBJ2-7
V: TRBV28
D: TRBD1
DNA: TGTGCCAGCTGGGACAGGTTCTACGAGCAGTACTTC
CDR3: CASWDRFYEQYF